This TCR beta chain comes out of a study of blood T cell repertoires in COVID-19. About the research overall: Spain, Italy and the United States supplied samples that represented acute and convalescent COVID-19.

Per the original methods: Amplification of reference gene primers was used by the study to estimate nucleated cell counts. The assay was immunoSEQ multiplex PCR, and TCRdb's table has in-frame clones only and misses some. That table supplies the V and J calls and clone size; D and trimming were determined from the DNA. The table has about 180,000 clones, 75% to 90% seen once. Germline V gives CDR1 LGHDT, CDR2 YNNKEL (reference sequence). V was pared by 1 base and J by 2 bases, with 11 bases between. The CDR3 runs to 15 residues. Material: peripheral blood. This receptor was taken from a man between 60 and 75 years old with acute or convalescent COVID-19. This sequence joins TRBV3-1 (or the pseudogene TRBV3-2) and TRBJ2-5; maybe TRBD1 (6 bases). CDR3 nucleotides: TGTGCCAGCAGCCAAGGTCAGGGGACGCAAGAGACCCAGTACTTC. The encoded protein is CASSQGQGTQETQYF.